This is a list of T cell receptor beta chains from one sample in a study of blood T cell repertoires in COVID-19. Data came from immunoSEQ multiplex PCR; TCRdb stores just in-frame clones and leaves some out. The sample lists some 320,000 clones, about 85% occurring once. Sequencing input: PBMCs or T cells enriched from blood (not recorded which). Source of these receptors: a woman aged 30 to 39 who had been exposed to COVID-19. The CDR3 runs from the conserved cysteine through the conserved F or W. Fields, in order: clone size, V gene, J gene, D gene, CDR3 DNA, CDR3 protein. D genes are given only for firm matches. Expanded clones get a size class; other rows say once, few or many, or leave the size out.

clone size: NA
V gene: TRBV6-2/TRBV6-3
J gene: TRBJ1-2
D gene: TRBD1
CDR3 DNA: TGTGCCAGCAGCCACGGGACAGGGGACGGCTACACCTTC
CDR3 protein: CASSHGTGDGYTF

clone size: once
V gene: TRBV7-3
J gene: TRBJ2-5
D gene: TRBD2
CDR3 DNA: TGTGCCAGCAGCTTAACGAAGAGCGGGGGGGCCCCTGAGACCCAGTACTTC
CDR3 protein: CASSLTKSGGAPETQYF

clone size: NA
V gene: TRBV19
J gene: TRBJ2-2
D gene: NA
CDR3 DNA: TGTGCCAGTAGTATATTCGCCCGAGGTACCGGGGAGCTGTTTTTT
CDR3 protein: CASSIFARGTGELFF

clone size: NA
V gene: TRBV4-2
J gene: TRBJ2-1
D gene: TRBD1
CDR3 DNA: TGTGCCAGCAGCCCGGGACAGCCCAGGGGTGAGCAGTTCTTC
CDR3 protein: CASSPGQPRGEQFF

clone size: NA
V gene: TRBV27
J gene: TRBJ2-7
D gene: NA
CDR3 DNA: TGTGCCAGCAGTTTATTCCCCGGGGAGGAGCAGTACTTC
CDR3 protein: CASSLFPGEEQYF

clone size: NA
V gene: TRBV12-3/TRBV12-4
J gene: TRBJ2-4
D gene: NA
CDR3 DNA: TGTGCCAGCGGCCAGGACTACAAAAACATTCAGTACTTC
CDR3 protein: CASGQDYKNIQYF

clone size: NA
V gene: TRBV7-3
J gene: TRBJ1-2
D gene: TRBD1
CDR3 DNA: TGTGCCAGCAGCTTACCCGGGACAGGGGATGGCTACACCTTC
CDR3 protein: CASSLPGTGDGYTF

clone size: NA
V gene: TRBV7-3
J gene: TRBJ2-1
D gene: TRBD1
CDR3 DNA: TGTGCCAGCAGACAACAGGGGGCGAGCAATGAGCAGTTCTTC
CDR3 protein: CASRQQGASNEQFF

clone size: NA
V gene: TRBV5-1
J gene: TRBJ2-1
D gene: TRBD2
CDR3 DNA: TGCGCCAGCAGCTTGGGGACGAAGCGGGGAAGCTACAATGAGCAGTTCTTC
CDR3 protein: CASSLGTKRGSYNEQFF

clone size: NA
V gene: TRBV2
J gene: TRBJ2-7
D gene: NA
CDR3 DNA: TGTGCCAGCAGTCTAGGGGTTATTGAGCAGTACTTC
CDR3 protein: CASSLGVIEQYF

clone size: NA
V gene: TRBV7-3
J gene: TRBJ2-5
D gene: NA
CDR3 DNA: TGTGCCAGCAGTTCAGGACAGCAAGAGACCCAGTACTTC
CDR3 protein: CASSSGQQETQYF

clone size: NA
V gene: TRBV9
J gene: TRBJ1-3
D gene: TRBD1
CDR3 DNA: TGTGCCAGCAGCGAAGGACAGGACGTTTCCCAGGGATCCATATATTTT
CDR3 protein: CASSEGQDVSQGSIYF

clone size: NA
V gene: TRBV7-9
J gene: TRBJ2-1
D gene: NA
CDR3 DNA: TGTGCCAGCAGCGCCACAGGGCACCAATGGGATGAGCAGTTCTTC
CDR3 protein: CASSATGHQWDEQFF

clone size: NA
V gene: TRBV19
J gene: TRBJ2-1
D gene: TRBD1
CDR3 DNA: TGTGCCAGTAGTTCTTCGGTTAGACAGGGTGGCGATGAGCAGTTCTTC
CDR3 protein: CASSSSVRQGGDEQFF

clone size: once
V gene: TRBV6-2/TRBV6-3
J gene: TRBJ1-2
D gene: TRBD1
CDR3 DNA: TGTGCCAGCAGTCGCGACAGGGGACTATCGGGCAGCTATGGCTACACCTTC
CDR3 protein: CASSRDRGLSGSYGYTF

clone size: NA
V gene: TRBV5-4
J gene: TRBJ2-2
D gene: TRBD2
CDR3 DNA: TGTGCCAGCAGCTTAGGACTAGCGGGGAACACCGGGGAGCTGTTTTTT
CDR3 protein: CASSLGLAGNTGELFF

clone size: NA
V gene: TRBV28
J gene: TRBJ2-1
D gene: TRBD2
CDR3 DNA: TGTGCCAGCAGTTCTAGCGGGGGGGCTAAAAATGAGCAGTTCTTC
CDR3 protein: CASSSSGGAKNEQFF

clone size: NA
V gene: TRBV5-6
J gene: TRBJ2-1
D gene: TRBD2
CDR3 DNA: TGTGCCAGCAGCTTTCTACCGTCCTGGCGGGAGTTTTACAATGAGCAGTTCTTC
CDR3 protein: CASSFLPSWREFYNEQFF

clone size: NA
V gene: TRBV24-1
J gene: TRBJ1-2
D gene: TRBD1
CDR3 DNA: TGTGCCACCAGTGACCCGGGGACAGGGGTCGGGTATGGCTACACCTTC
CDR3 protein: CATSDPGTGVGYGYTF

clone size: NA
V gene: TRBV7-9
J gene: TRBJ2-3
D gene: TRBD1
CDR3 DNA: TGTGCCAGCAGCTTAGCCGGGACAGACAAAGATACGCAGTATTTT
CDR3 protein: CASSLAGTDKDTQYF

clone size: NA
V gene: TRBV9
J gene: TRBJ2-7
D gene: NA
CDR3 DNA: TGTGCCAGCAGCGTAACTGGGGCTAGTAGCTACGAGCAGTACTTC
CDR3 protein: CASSVTGASSYEQYF

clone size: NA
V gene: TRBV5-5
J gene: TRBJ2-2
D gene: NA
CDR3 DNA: TGTGCCAGCAGCTTGGGACAGCCGAACACCGGGGAGCTGTTTTTT
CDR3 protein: CASSLGQPNTGELFF

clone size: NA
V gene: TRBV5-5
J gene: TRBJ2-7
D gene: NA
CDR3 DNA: TGTGCCAGCAGCTTGGCGGCGGTAGAGCAGTACTTC
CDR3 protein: CASSLAAVEQYF

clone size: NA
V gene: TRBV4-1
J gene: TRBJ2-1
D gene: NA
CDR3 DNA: TGCGCCAGCAGCCAAGATAGTCTTAAGGGGGTCTACAATGAGCAGTTCTTC
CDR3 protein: CASSQDSLKGVYNEQFF

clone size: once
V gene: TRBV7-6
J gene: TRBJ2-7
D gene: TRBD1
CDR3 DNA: TGTGCCAGCAGCCCCGGGACAGTGCTCTCCTACGAGCAGTACTTC
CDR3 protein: CASSPGTVLSYEQYF

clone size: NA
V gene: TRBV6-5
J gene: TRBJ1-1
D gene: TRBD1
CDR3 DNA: TGTGCCAGCAGCTACCGGGCAGGGGGCGGAGAAGCTTTCTTT
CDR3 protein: CASSYRAGGGEAFF

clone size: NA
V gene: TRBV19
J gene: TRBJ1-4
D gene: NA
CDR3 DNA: TGTGCCAGTAGCTATCACAGGGTCGATGAAAAACTGTTTTTT
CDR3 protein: CASSYHRVDEKLFF

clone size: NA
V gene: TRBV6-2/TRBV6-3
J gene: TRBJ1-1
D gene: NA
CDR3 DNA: TGTGCCAGCAGTGTCCAGGGGATCACTGAAGCTTTCTTT
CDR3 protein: CASSVQGITEAFF

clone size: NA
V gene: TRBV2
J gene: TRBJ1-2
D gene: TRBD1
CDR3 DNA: TGTGCCAGCAGTGAAATACAGGGGGCTAACTATGGCTACACCTTC
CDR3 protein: CASSEIQGANYGYTF

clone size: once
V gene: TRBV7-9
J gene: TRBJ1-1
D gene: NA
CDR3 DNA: TGTGCCAGCAGCTTAGAGGGTCGGGGCACTGAAGCTTTCTTT
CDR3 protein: CASSLEGRGTEAFF

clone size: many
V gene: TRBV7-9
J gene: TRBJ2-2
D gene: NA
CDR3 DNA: TGTGCCAGCAGCTTAGTTCTAAACACCGGGGAGCTGTTTTTT
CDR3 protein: CASSLVLNTGELFF

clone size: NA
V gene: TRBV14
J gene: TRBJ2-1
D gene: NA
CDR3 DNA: TGTGCCAGCAGCCCACGGACGGAGGGGGAGCAGTTCTTC
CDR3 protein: CASSPRTEGEQFF

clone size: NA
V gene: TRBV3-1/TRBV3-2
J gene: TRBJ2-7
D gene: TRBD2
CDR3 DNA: TGTGCCAGCAGCCTGAGTGGACTAGGGACCGACGAGCAGTACTTC
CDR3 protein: CASSLSGLGTDEQYF

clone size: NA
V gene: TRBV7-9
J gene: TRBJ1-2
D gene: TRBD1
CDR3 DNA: TGTGCCAGCACAGGACAGGGAATAAACTATGGCTACACCTTC
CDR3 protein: CASTGQGINYGYTF

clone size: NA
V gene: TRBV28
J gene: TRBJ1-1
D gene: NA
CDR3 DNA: TGTGCCAGCCCTCCCCTGGGATCCAGGGGTGGCGTCACTGAAGCTTTCTTT
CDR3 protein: CASPPLGSRGGVTEAFF

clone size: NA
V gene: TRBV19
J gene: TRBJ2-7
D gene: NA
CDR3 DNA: TGTGCCAGTAGTACAGGCCTCTTGAGCTCCTACGAGCAGTACTTC
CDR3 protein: CASSTGLLSSYEQYF

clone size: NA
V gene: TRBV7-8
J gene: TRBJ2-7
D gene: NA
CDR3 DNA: TGTGCCAGCAGCTTAGGGCTGGGGGGAGGCGAGCAGTACTTC
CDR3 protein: CASSLGLGGGEQYF

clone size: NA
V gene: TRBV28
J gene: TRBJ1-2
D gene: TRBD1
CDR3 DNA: TGTGCCAGCAGCGAAGGGACAGGGGTTTATAACTATGGCTACACCTTC
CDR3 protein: CASSEGTGVYNYGYTF

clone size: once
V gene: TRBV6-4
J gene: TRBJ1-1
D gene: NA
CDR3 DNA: TGTGCCTGGCGTGATAGCCTTCGATCTGAAGCTTTCTTT
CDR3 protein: CAWRDSLRSEAFF

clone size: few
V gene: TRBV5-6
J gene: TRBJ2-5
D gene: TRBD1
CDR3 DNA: TGTGCCAGCAGCGACAGGGTGCAAGAGACCCAGTACTTC
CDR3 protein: CASSDRVQETQYF

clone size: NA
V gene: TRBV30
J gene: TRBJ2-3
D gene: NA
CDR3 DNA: TGTGCCTGGAGTGTAGCCCAAATCCGAAGCACAGATACGCAGTATTTT
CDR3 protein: CAWSVAQIRSTDTQYF

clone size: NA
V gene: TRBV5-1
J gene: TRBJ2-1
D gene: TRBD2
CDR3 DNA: TGCGCCAGCAGCTTGGTGGGTAGCGGGAGAGTCTCCTACAATGAGCAGTTCTTC
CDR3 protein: CASSLVGSGRVSYNEQFF

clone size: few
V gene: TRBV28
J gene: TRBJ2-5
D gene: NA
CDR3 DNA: TGTGCCAGCAGTTTAAAATACCGGGGAGCCCATTCCCTGTGGGAGACCCAGTACTTC
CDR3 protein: CASSLKYRGAHSLWETQYF

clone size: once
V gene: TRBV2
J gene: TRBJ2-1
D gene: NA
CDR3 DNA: TGTGCCAGCAGTCTGGGACTGACCGGCAATGAGCAGTTCTTC
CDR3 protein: CASSLGLTGNEQFF

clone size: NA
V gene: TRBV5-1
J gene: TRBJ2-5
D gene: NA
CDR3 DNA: TGCGCCAGCAGCTTGGATGAGGAGACCCAGTACTTC
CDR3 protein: CASSLDEETQYF

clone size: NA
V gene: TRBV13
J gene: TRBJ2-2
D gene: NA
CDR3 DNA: TGTGCCAGCAGCTTGCAGGGTTTTATCGACCCCGGGGAGCTGTTTTTT
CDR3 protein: CASSLQGFIDPGELFF

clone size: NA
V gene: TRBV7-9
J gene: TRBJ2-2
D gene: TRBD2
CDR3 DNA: TGTGCCAGCAGCTCACCCGGGACTAGCGGGGTCACCGGGGAGCTGTTTTTT
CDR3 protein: CASSSPGTSGVTGELFF

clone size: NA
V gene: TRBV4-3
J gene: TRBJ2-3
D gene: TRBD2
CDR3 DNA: TGCGCCAGCAGCCTTACCCCCACTAGCGGGGGTCTTTCTAGCACAGATACGCAGTATTTT
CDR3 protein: CASSLTPTSGGLSSTDTQYF

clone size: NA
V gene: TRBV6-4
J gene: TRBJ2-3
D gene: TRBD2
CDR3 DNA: TGTGCCAGCAGTGACGGGGCGGGAGAAACAGATACGCAGTATTTT
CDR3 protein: CASSDGAGETDTQYF

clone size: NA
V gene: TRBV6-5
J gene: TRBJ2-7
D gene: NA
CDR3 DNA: TGTGCCAGCAGTCCAAACTCCTACGAGCAGTACTTC
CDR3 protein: CASSPNSYEQYF

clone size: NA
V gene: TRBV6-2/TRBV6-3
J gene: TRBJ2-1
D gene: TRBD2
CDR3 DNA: TGTGCCAGCAGTTACTCGTGGAGCGGGGGCCTTCCAGGTCGCAATGAGCAGTTCTTC
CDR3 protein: CASSYSWSGGLPGRNEQFF

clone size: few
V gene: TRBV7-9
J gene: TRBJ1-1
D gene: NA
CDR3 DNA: TGTGCCAGCAGCGGAGGGGACGCTTTCTTT
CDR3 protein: CASSGGDAFF

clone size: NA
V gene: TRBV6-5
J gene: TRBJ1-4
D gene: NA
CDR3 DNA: TGTGCCAGCAGTTACTCTGGCCCTCCTAATGAAAAACTGTTTTTT
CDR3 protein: CASSYSGPPNEKLFF

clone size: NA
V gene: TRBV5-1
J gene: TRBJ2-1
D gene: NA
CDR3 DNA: TGCGCCAGCAGGGTGACGGGAGAGGGGAATGAGCAGTTCTTC
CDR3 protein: CASRVTGEGNEQFF

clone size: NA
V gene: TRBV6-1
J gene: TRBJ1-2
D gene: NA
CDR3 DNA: TGTGCCAGCAGTGAAGGCGACAGCCTATATGGCTACACCTTC
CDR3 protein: CASSEGDSLYGYTF